The T cell receptor (beta chain) under discussion was sequenced for a study of blood T cell repertoires in COVID-19. For the study at large: There were acute and convalescent COVID-19 samples, and they came from the United States, Italy and Spain.

Original processing methods: It was from reference gene primer amplification that nucleated cell counts were estimated. Using immunoSEQ multiplex PCR, the repertoire was profiled, and TCRdb retains in-frame clones only, with some absent. V and J calls and clone size follow that table, whereas D and trimming were derived from the DNA. The sample carries about 310,000 clones, over 75% recorded once. Living in 24 US areas, the participants were between about 18 and 100 years of age. Clinical histories supplied by participants themselves formed the basis of cohort assignment. CDR1 and CDR2 from the germline V gene are LNHNV and YYDKDF (reference sequence). V was trimmed by 1 base and J by 5 bases, leaving 15 bases between them. CDR3 size: 16 residues.

Sequencing input: PBMCs or T cells enriched from blood (not recorded which). This TCR was recovered from a woman aged 40-49 years who had recovered from COVID-19. The chain has TRBV15 and TRBJ2-1, with a tentative D call TRBD1 (8 bases). The CDR3 DNA reads as TGTGCCACCAGCAGAGGGGAGGGCAGGGGGCACAATGAGCAGTTCTTC. As protein: CATSRGEGRGHNEQFF. Drawing the rest from reference TRBV15 and TRBJ2-1, the complete variable domain is DAMVIQNPRYQVTQFGKPVTLSCSQTLNHNVMYWYQQKSSQAPKLLFHYYDKDFNNEADTPDNFQSRRPNTSFCFLDIRSPGLGDTAMYLCATSRGEGRGHNEQFFGPGTRLTVL.